The entry below gives a single T cell receptor (beta chain) sequence along with its context. Its specificity is unknown. The CDR3 sequence is 16 residues long. Germline values: CDR1 LGHNA, CDR2 YNFKEQ. The V and J ends lost 4 bases and 5 bases, in that order; junction bases with no gene match: 6. Investigators isolated RNA and reverse transcribed it into cDNA to act as the sequencing template. Method: immunoSEQ multiplex PCR; TCRdb's copy keeps in-frame clones and lacks some. The table shows roughly 120,000 clones, with about 60% occurring only once. The data originate from a study of CD8+ T cells in alopecia areata. Study results and caveats: Researchers reported that TCR sharing among patients proved less clear than in mice, possibly HLA-linked. Lesional scalp, especially alopecia totalis/universalis, showed higher clonality than normal scalp. Resident alphabeta T cells of normal skin are also sequenced in scalp samples.

The TCR comes from a human donor in good health. This chain uses TRBV4-2 with TRBJ2-4; the match to TRBD1 covers 12 bases. Material for sequencing was CD4+ T cells sorted from blood. CDR3 bases: TGTGCCAGCAGCCTTACCGGGACAGGGGGCCAAAACATTCAGTACTTC. Translating it yields CASSLTGTGGQNIQYF.